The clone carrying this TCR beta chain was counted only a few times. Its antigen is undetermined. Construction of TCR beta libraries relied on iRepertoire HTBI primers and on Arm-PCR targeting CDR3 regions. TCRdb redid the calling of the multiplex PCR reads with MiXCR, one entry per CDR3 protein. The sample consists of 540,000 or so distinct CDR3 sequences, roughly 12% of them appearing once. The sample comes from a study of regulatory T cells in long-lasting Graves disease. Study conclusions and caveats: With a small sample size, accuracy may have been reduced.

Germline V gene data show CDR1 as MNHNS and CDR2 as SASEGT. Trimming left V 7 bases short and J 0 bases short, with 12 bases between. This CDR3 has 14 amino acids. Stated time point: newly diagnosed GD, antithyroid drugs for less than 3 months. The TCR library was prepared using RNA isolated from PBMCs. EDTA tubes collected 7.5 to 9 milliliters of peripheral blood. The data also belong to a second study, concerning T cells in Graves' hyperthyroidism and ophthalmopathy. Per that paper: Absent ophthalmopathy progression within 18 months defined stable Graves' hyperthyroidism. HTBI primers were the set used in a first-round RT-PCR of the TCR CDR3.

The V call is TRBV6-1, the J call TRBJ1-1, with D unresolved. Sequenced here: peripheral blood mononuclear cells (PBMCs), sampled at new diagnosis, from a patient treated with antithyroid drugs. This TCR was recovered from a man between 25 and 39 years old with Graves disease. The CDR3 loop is CASNKRGMNTEAFF. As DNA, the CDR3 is TGTGCCAGCAACAAACGTGGGATGAACACTGAAGCTTTCTTT.